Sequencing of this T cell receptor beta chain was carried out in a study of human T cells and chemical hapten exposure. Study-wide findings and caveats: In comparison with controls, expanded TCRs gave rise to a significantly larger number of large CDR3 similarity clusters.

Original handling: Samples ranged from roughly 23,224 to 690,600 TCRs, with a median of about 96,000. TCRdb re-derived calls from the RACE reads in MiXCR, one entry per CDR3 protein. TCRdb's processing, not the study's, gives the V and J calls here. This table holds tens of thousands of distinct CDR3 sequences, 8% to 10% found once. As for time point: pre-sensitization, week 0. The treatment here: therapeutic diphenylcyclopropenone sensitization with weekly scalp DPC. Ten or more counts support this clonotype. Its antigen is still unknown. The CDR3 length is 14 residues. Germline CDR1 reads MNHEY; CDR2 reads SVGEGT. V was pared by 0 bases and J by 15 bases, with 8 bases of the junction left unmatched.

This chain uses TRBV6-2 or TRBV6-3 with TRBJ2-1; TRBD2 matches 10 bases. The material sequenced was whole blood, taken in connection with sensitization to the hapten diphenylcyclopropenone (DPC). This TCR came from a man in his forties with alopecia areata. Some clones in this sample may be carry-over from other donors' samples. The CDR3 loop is CASSYSAASGRPFF. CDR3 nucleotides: TGTGCCAGCAGTTACTCGGCAGCTAGCGGGAGACCGTTCTTC.